Below are 7 T cell receptor beta chains sequenced from a single sample in a study of siplizumab effects on memory and regulatory T cells. Sequenced by immunoSEQ multiplex PCR; TCRdb stores in-frame clones only, minus some. The repertoire has about 56,000 clones, just over 95% of them found once; the top ten carry less than 1.1%. Input material: naive CD8+ T cells sorted from blood. All receptors derive from a human donor in good health.

The chain is built from TRBV5-1 and TRBJ2-5; D ambiguous. CDR3 length: 17 residues. Germline CDR1 reads SGHRS; CDR2 reads YFSETQ. Trimming left V 0 bases short and J 0 bases short, with 15 bases between. The CDR3 sequence is CASSLGIRSDNQETQYF. In DNA, the CDR3 is TGCGCCAGCAGCTTGGGAATAAGAAGCGATAACCAAGAGACCCAGTACTTC.

The V call is TRBV5-1, the J call TRBJ2-2; 10 bases match TRBD1. CDR3 size: 15 residues. V was clipped by 3 bases and J by 4 bases; unmatched bases: 3. Germline CDR1 SGHRS, CDR2 YFSETQ. CDR3 coding DNA: TGCGCCAGCAGCTGGACAGGGGGAGCCACCGGGGAGCTGTTTTTT. It is translated as CASSWTGGATGELFF.

Note on this clone: At one boundary the junction diverges from the germline segment, which might be a read error. The V and J genes are TRBV28 and TRBJ2-7; weak D call: TRBD2 (6 bases). The V gene's germline CDR1 is MDHEN and CDR2 SYDVKM. The CDR3 is 12 amino acids. This chain's CDR3 is CASSYPDYDQYF. CDR3 coding DNA: TGTGCCAGCAGTTACCCGGACTACGACCAGTACTTC.

This clone appeared a single time. V gene TRBV6-5 combines with J gene TRBJ2-1; TRBD2 agrees at 10 bases. The CDR3 is 13 residues long. V was pared by 0 bases and J by 10 bases, with 0 bases of the junction left unmatched. Germline V CDR1 and CDR2: MNHEY, SVGAGI. CDR3 nucleotides: TGTGCCAGCAGTTACTCGGGACTAGCGGAGCAGTTCTTC. This codes for CASSYSGLAEQFF.

In its sample, this clone was seen once. The chain uses TRBV27 and TRBJ1-2; the D is unclear. Germline V gene data show CDR1 as MNHEY and CDR2 as SMNVEV (reference sequence). The CDR3 has 14 amino acids. The ends were cut back, 5 bases at V and 8 bases at J, with 18 bases in the middle. The CDR3 bases are TGTGCCAGCAGTCCCCCGGACGGATATCAAGGCTACACCTTC. Amino acid sequence: CASSPPDGYQGYTF.

The chain links TRBV28 to TRBJ2-7; weak D call: TRBD1 (6 bases). Trimming stripped 6 bases from V and 5 bases from J, with 14 bases between. The CDR3 loop spans 13 amino acids. Germline V gene data show CDR1 as MDHEN and CDR2 as SYDVKM. The CDR3 coding sequence is TGTGCCAGCAGCCTCGGACAGATCAACGAGCAGTACTTC. This codes for CASSLGQINEQYF. Based on the CDR3 plus reference TRBV28 and TRBJ2-7, the full variable domain is DVKVTQSSRYLVKRTGEKVFLECVQDMDHENMFWYRQDPGLGLRLIYFSYDVKMKEKGDIPEGYSVSREKKERFSLILESASTNQTSMYLCASSLGQINEQYFGPGTRLTVT.

The CDR3 loop reads CASSEFPSGSTDTQYF. The CDR3 DNA reads as TGTGCCAGCAGTGAATTCCCTAGCGGAAGCACAGATACGCAGTATTTT. The chain carries TRBV6-1 and TRBJ2-3; the match to TRBD2 covers 7 bases. J gave up 0 bases and V 2 bases, and 5 bases lay outside the gene matches. Germline values: CDR1 MNHNS, CDR2 SASEGT. The CDR3 is 16 residues long.